One T cell receptor (beta chain) is described in this entry. Its specificity is unknown. This record comes from a study of cytomegalovirus exposure and HLA in healthy donors. Whole-study findings and limits: It was found in a later analysis that first-cohort TCR clusters tended to co-occur in the 100 to 150 validation repertoires.

TCRdb keeps only in-frame clones here, not all; method: immunoSEQ multiplex PCR. The sample yields about 130,000 clones, more than 70% seen once. The donors were in the approximately 120-subject validation cohort; that cohort was separate from the approximately 700-subject first cohort. This receptor was taken from a man aged 30 to 45 in good health and CMV-seronegative. The source material was PBMCs.

CDR3 nucleotides: TGCAGCGTCGCTTCCGGGTTAACCCCCTATGGCTACACCTTC. Amino acids: CSVASGLTPYGYTF. This chain joins TRBV29-1 and TRBJ1-2; no definite D call. Germline loops: CDR1 SQVTM, CDR2 ANQGSEA. Trimming left V 6 bases short and J 4 bases short, with 18 bases between. The CDR3 covers 14 residues.